The source of this T cell receptor beta chain is a study of shared T cell receptors in the human thymus. Data came from immunoSEQ multiplex PCR; TCRdb stores just in-frame clones and leaves some out. Of about 730,000 clones listed, approximately 85% are singletons. Germline V lookup: CDR1 MNHNY, CDR2 SVGAGI (reference sequence). Trimming took 7 bases from V and 8 from J, leaving 21 bases between them. The CDR3 covers 16 residues. This same sample was also taken into another study, of human thymus T cells. That study reports: The donors were infants in Finland with congenital heart defects, otherwise immunologically healthy. The thymus tissue came from resections taken during corrective heart surgery. There appeared to be biased usage of V and J genes in thymic and blood repertoires. Unrelated individuals had highly overlapping thymic repertoires, as reported in related research.

The TCR comes from a girl less than two years old with a congenital heart defect. This chain connects TRBV6-6 to TRBJ1-6, with D unclear. The sequencing input was thymocytes. The CDR3 here is CASTTKAGICDSPLHF. The CDR3 DNA sequence: TGTGCCAGCACCACGAAGGCAGGTATATGTGATTCACCCCTCCACTTT.